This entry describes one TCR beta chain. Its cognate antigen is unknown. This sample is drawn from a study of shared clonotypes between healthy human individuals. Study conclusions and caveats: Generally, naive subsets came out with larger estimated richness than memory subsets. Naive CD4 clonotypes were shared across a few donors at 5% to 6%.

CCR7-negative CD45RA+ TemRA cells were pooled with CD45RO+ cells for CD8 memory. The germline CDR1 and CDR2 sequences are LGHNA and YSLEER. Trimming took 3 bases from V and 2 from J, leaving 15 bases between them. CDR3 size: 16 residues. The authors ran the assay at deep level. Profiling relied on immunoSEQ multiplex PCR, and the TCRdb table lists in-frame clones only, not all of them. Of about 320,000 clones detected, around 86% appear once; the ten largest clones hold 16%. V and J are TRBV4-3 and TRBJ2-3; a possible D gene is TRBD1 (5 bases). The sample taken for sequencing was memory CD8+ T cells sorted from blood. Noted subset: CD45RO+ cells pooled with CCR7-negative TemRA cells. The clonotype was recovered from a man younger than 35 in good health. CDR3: CASSHGDSIYTDTQYF. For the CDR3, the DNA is TGCGCCAGCAGCCATGGTGACAGCATATACACAGATACGCAGTATTTT.